One sample yielded the 16 T cell receptor beta chains listed below, sequenced in a study of blood T cell repertoires in COVID-19 (dated by TCRdb to between 2020 and 2021). Library preparation used the immunoSEQ multiplex PCR assay. TCRdb's version of the immuneACCESS table is confined to in-frame rearrangements and falls short of the full clone set. An unresolved V gene accounts for under half of the shortfall where checked; the remainder is of unknown origin. Present in this sample are 150,000 to 200,000 clones, 85% to 95% of which were seen just once. Together, the top ten hold about 4.5% of the sample. Input material: peripheral blood. The receptors stem from a woman aged 45-65 years with acute or convalescent COVID-19.

The chain links TRBV2 to TRBJ2-1; no reliable D call. This CDR3 comprises 13 residues. CDR1 is SNHLY and CDR2 is FYNNEI in the germline V gene. V dropped 9 bases and J dropped 2 bases, with 11 bases sitting between them. CDR3 in amino acids: CASTVSPYNEQFF. CDR3 sequence (DNA): TGTGCCAGTACAGTGTCGCCCTACAATGAGCAGTTCTTC. Full variable domain (outside the CDR3, taken from reference TRBV2 and TRBJ2-1): EPEVTQTPSHQVTQMGQEVILRCVPISNHLYFYWYRQILGQKVEFLVSFYNNEISEKSEIFDDQFSVERPDGSNFTLKIRSTKLEDSAMYFCASTVSPYNEQFFGPGTRLTVL.

This chain connects TRBV6-2 or TRBV6-3 to TRBJ2-1; 7 positions agree with TRBD2. With V trimmed by 4 bases and J by 4 bases, 1 base remained unmatched. Germline-derived CDR1 and CDR2 are MNHEY and SVGEGT. The CDR3 spans 13 residues. The CDR3 DNA reads as TGTGCCAGCAGTTCGGGACTATACAATGAGCAGTTCTTC. It translates to CASSSGLYNEQFF.

This chain links TRBV19 with TRBJ2-2; D uncertain. Germline CDR1 is LNHDA and CDR2 is SQIVND (reference sequence). Trimming cost V 7 bases and J 0 bases, with 3 bases left between them. This CDR3 spans 12 amino acids. The CDR3 sequence: CASTANTGELFF. CDR3 sequence (DNA): TGTGCCAGTACGGCGAACACCGGGGAGCTGTTTTTT.

The chain carries TRBV27 and TRBJ1-5, with 7 bases matching TRBD1. V gave up 8 bases and J gave up 5 bases; unmatched junction bases: 6. The CDR3 extends over 13 amino acids. The V gene's germline CDR1 is MNHEY and CDR2 SMNVEV (reference sequence). CDR3 nucleotides: TGTGCCAGCTTTGACAGGGTAGATCAGCCCCAGCATTTT. As protein: CASFDRVDQPQHF.

The V gene is TRBV12-3 or TRBV12-4, the J gene TRBJ1-2; D ambiguous. V was pared by 2 bases and J by 6 bases, with 7 bases between. CDR3 length equals 12 residues. In DNA form, the CDR3 reads TGTGCCAGCAGTTTAAGGAGGAATGGCTACACCTTC. Its translation is CASSLRRNGYTF.

CDR3: CASRPGGDGYTF. In nucleotides, the CDR3 is TGTGCCAGCAGGCCAGGGGGCGATGGCTACACCTTC. This chain links TRBV6-5 with TRBJ1-2, with 8 bases that match TRBD1. The V gene end was trimmed by 6 bases and the J gene end by 6 bases; junction bases not matched to a gene: 3. CDR1 MNHEY and CDR2 SVGAGI come from the germline V gene. The CDR3 spans 12 residues.

The genes are TRBV7-9 and TRBJ1-2; D unresolved. Germline V gives CDR1 SEHNR, CDR2 FQNEAQ (reference sequence). The CDR3 runs 14 residues. Trimming removed 6 bases at V and 0 bases at J, with 11 bases between. Written as DNA, the CDR3 is TGTGCCAGCAGTTCAGCGTGGACTAACTATGGCTACACCTTC. Translation gives CASSSAWTNYGYTF.

The rearrangement joins TRBV24-1 to TRBJ2-1; TRBD2 aligns across 8 bases. Looked up from germline, CDR1 is KGHDR and CDR2 is SFDVKD. The CDR3 is 15 residues long. V shed 9 bases, J shed 6 bases, and the junction held 12 bases outside the gene matches. The CDR3: CATAQTSGRVNEQFF. CDR3 DNA: TGTGCCACCGCGCAGACCAGCGGGAGAGTCAATGAGCAGTTCTTC.

The chain couples TRBV7-7 to TRBJ2-5, with 9 bases aligning to TRBD2. This CDR3 spans 15 amino acids. V gave up 3 bases and J gave up 5 bases; unmatched junction bases: 7. Looked up from germline, CDR1 is SSHAT and CDR2 is FNYEAQ (reference sequence). CDR3 region: CASSLGSGGGETQYF. Written as DNA, the CDR3 is TGTGCCAGCAGCTTGGGTAGCGGGGGAGGGGAGACCCAGTACTTC.

This chain uses TRBV11-2 with TRBJ2-1; TRBD2 aligns across 8 bases. Per the germline V gene, CDR1 is SGHAT and CDR2 is FQNNGV. There are 15 residues in the CDR3. Germline trimming cut 1 base from V and 8 bases from J; bases unmatched to any gene: 7. The DNA for the CDR3 is TGTGCCAGCAGCTTAGTCAGGACTAGCATCTATGAGCAGTTCTTC. Residues: CASSLVRTSIYEQFF. The full variable domain, rest sourced from reference TRBV11-2 and TRBJ2-1, is EAGVAQSPRYKIIEKRQSVAFWCNPISGHATLYWYQQILGQGPKLLIQFQNNGVVDDSQLPKDRFSAERLKGVDSTLKIQPAKLEDSAVYLCASSLVRTSIYEQFFGPGTRLTVL.

This chain's CDR3 is CASSYRDREHLHF. The CDR3 DNA is TGTGCCAGCAGCTATCGGGACAGGGAACACCTCCACTTT. This chain joins TRBV5-6 and TRBJ1-6, with 9 bases aligning to TRBD1. The CDR3 runs 13 residues. V lost 3 bases to trimming and J lost 15 bases; unmatched junction nucleotides: 7. CDR1 and CDR2 from the germline V gene are SGHDT and YYEEEE.

The rearrangement links TRBV11-2 to TRBJ2-7; TRBD2 matches at 10 bases. The trim removed 6 bases at V and 0 bases at J, leaving 5 bases unmatched. Germline V gene data show CDR1 as SGHAT and CDR2 as FQNNGV. This CDR3 is 15 amino acids long. The CDR3 protein is CASSRTSGASYEQYF. The CDR3 DNA reads as TGTGCCAGCAGTCGTACTAGCGGGGCCTCCTACGAGCAGTACTTC.

The genes are TRBV28 and TRBJ2-7, with D hard to call. The CDR3 sequence is 15 residues long. V was pared by 4 bases and J by 3 bases, with 16 bases between. Germline assignment: CDR1 MDHEN and CDR2 SYDVKM. The CDR3 sequence is CASSSWQITLYEQYF. Here the CDR3 DNA reads TGTGCCAGCAGTTCTTGGCAGATCACGCTCTACGAGCAGTACTTC.

This clone appeared once. As DNA, the CDR3 is TGTGCCAGCAGCTTCCACTTCGGGGGTCCAGACGAGCAGTACTTC. This gives the protein CASSFHFGGPDEQYF. The V and J genes are TRBV11-2 and TRBJ2-7, with D possibly TRBD2 on 6 matching bases. CDR1 is SGHAT, CDR2 FQNNGV, per germline. V was pared by 3 bases and J by 5 bases, with 17 bases between. The CDR3 is 15 amino acids.

This clone was recorded only once. The rearrangement joins TRBV3-1 (or the pseudogene TRBV3-2) to TRBJ2-7; D gene unclear. The ends were cut back, 8 bases at V and 5 bases at J, with 16 bases in the middle. Germline CDR1 reads LGHDT; CDR2 reads YNNKEL (reference sequence). The length of the CDR3 is 13 residues. The CDR3: CASRSSIGDEQYF. The CDR3, as DNA: TGTGCCAGCCGTTCGTCGATTGGAGACGAGCAGTACTTC.

This clone was picked up one time. The chain links TRBV27 to TRBJ1-1, with a possible D match to TRBD1 (5 bases). Deletions cut 2 bases from V and 0 bases from J, with 22 bases between. Germline CDR1 and CDR2: MNHEY and SMNVEV (reference sequence). This CDR3 is built from 19 residues. Here the CDR3 reads CASSLEIRMGEDMNTEAFF. DNA for the CDR3: TGTGCCAGCAGTTTAGAAATAAGAATGGGTGAGGACATGAACACTGAAGCTTTCTTT.